This T cell receptor beta chain came from a study of OX40 agonist ivuxolimab in advanced cancers. The CDR3 is 12 amino acids. V shed 6 bases and J shed 7 bases, with 12 bases lying between them. Germline V gene data show CDR1 as MGHDK and CDR2 as SYGVNS. Using immunoSEQ multiplex PCR, the repertoire was profiled, and TCRdb retains in-frame clones only, with some absent. Here the sample spans tens of thousands of clones, more than 80% being singletons. This clone came up a few times. The sequencing used CD4+ or CD8+ T cells sorted from blood, collected in a trial of the OX40 agonist ivuxolimab. This clonotype was obtained from an adult with an advanced solid tumor such as melanoma, head and neck, liver or kidney cancer. This sequence joins TRBV25-1 and TRBJ1-1, with no clear D. CDR3 bases: TGTGCCAGCAGAGGCCGGGTAGGTGAAGCTTTCTTT. It codes for CASRGRVGEAFF.